A single TCR beta chain is shown here with its context. Its specificity is not known. The entry originates in a study of shared clonotypes between healthy human individuals. Overall study findings and caveats: Only blood underwent sampling, and tissue repertoires likely differ. Sharing across four donors was highest in naive CD4 (approximately 5%) and lowest in memory CD8 (approximately 0.4%).

As processed by the authors: Sequence data from immunoSEQ were junction-only and lacked quality scores; consequently, filtering differed. Libraries were prepared by immunoSEQ multiplex PCR; TCRdb keeps only in-frame clonotypes and omits some of them. V and J calls and clone size are given by that table; D and trimming were obtained from the DNA. The table shows a few million clones, with around 90% occurring only once. What was sequenced was naive CD4+ T cells from PBMCs. Indicated subset: CD45RA+ positively selected. The source is a man younger than 35 in good health. Some clones in this sample may be carry-over from other donors' samples.

The CDR3 loop is CASVTGMPVGGYTF. The DNA of the CDR3 is TGTGCCAGCGTTACGGGGATGCCGGTGGGAGGCTACACCTTC. The genes are TRBV28 and TRBJ1-2; D is unclear. CDR1 and CDR2 (germline): MDHEN, SYDVKM. V dropped 8 bases and J dropped 8 bases, with 21 bases sitting between them. The CDR3 consists of 14 residues.